The rows below give T cell receptor beta chains drawn from one sample of a study of human T cells and chemical hapten exposure. MiXCR was run by TCRdb on the RACE reads, yielding one entry per CDR3 protein. The data show about 89,000 distinct CDR3 sequences, roughly 10% seen once. Material: whole blood, obtained in connection with sensitization to the hapten diphenylcyclopropenone (DPC). All receptors come from a woman aged 55 to 70 with alopecia areata. Some clones in this sample may be carry-over from other donors' samples. Both conserved end residues are part of each CDR3. The D gene is left open where the match is weak. Size tells how often a clone was seen (once, few, many) or the class of an expanded clone, and some rows leave it out.

CDR3 DNA: TGTGCCAGCAGTGCGGGGGACAGTAAAATCAGAGCTTTCTTT
CDR3 protein: CASSAGDSKIRAFF
clone size: many
D gene: TRBD1
V gene: TRBV6-1
J gene: TRBJ1-1

CDR3 DNA: TGCAGTCAATACCGGGGGGTGTTGGTAGATACGCAGTATTTT
CDR3 protein: CSQYRGVLVDTQYF
clone size: NA
D gene: TRBD2
V gene: TRBV20-1
J gene: TRBJ2-3

CDR3 DNA: TGCAGCGCAGGGTCCCGTATCGGGCGCACCTCCTACGAGCAGTACTTC
CDR3 protein: CSAGSRIGRTSYEQYF
clone size: NA
D gene: NA
V gene: TRBV29-1
J gene: TRBJ2-7

CDR3 DNA: TGCAGTGCCGCCAGTGTGGGGGGGGCCTACAATGAGCAGTTCTTC
CDR3 protein: CSAASVGGAYNEQFF
clone size: NA
D gene: TRBD2
V gene: TRBV20-1
J gene: TRBJ2-1

CDR3 DNA: TGTGCCTGGAGGAAACTACAGGTCCCCAAAAACATTCAGTACTTC
CDR3 protein: CAWRKLQVPKNIQYF
clone size: many
D gene: NA
V gene: TRBV30
J gene: TRBJ2-4

CDR3 DNA: TGTGCCAGCAGCCAGAACCAGGACAGGCAGCCCCAGCATTTT
CDR3 protein: CASSQNQDRQPQHF
clone size: many
D gene: TRBD1
V gene: TRBV7-2
J gene: TRBJ1-5

CDR3 DNA: TGTGCCAGCAGCTTACTTCAGGTTCGGGTTCAGTACTTC
CDR3 protein: CASSLLQVRVQYF
clone size: many
D gene: NA
V gene: TRBV7-9
J gene: TRBJ2-4

CDR3 DNA: TGTGCCAGCAGCTCACCGGGCGCTTATGGGAAACTGTTTTTT
CDR3 protein: CASSSPGAYGKLFF
clone size: NA
D gene: NA
V gene: TRBV11-2
J gene: TRBJ1-4

CDR3 DNA: TGCGCCAGCAGCCAAGTCGCGAGCAATCAGCCCCAGCATTTT
CDR3 protein: CASSQVASNQPQHF
clone size: many
D gene: NA
V gene: TRBV4-1
J gene: TRBJ1-5

CDR3 DNA: TGTGCCAGCAGTTACTATGGACAGGGGTCCTATGGCTACACCTTC
CDR3 protein: CASSYYGQGSYGYTF
clone size: many
D gene: TRBD1
V gene: TRBV6-5
J gene: TRBJ1-2

CDR3 DNA: TGTGCCAGCAGCTGGACAGGGAATCAGCCCCAGCATTTT
CDR3 protein: CASSWTGNQPQHF
clone size: many
D gene: TRBD1
V gene: TRBV6-5
J gene: TRBJ1-5

CDR3 DNA: TGTGCCAGCAGCTTAGCCGACGGAGCCTACGAGCAGTACTTC
CDR3 protein: CASSLADGAYEQYF
clone size: many
D gene: NA
V gene: TRBV7-6
J gene: TRBJ2-7

CDR3 DNA: TGCGCCAGCAGCTTCCGGGGAGGGCAAGAGACCCAGTACTTC
CDR3 protein: CASSFRGGQETQYF
clone size: NA
D gene: TRBD2
V gene: TRBV5-1
J gene: TRBJ2-5

CDR3 DNA: TGTGCCAGCAGCAATGGGCCGAATTCACCCCTCCACTTT
CDR3 protein: CASSNGPNSPLHF
clone size: few
D gene: NA
V gene: TRBV7-9
J gene: TRBJ1-6

CDR3 DNA: TGTGCCAGCTCACCACTTGAGGCAGGACTTTCCTACGAGCAGTACTTC
CDR3 protein: CASSPLEAGLSYEQYF
clone size: many
D gene: NA
V gene: TRBV18
J gene: TRBJ2-7

CDR3 DNA: TGTGCAAGTCGCTTAGTGCAGGACAGGTCTGGCTACACCTTC
CDR3 protein: CASRLVQDRSGYTF
clone size: NA
D gene: NA
V gene: TRBV12-2
J gene: TRBJ1-2

CDR3 DNA: TGTGCCAGCAGTTGGTGGACAGCATCACCCGGGGAGCTTTTTTTT
CDR3 protein: CASSWWTASPGELFF
clone size: few
D gene: NA
V gene: TRBV11-2
J gene: TRBJ2-2

CDR3 DNA: TGCGCCAGCAGCCCACAGGGCGCCCACGGGGAGCTGTTTTTT
CDR3 protein: CASSPQGAHGELFF
clone size: many
D gene: NA
V gene: TRBV5-1
J gene: TRBJ2-2

CDR3 DNA: TGTGCCAGTTGCCTAGCGGGGTCCCGAGATACGCAGTATTTT
CDR3 protein: CASCLAGSRDTQYF
clone size: many
D gene: TRBD2
V gene: TRBV19
J gene: TRBJ2-3